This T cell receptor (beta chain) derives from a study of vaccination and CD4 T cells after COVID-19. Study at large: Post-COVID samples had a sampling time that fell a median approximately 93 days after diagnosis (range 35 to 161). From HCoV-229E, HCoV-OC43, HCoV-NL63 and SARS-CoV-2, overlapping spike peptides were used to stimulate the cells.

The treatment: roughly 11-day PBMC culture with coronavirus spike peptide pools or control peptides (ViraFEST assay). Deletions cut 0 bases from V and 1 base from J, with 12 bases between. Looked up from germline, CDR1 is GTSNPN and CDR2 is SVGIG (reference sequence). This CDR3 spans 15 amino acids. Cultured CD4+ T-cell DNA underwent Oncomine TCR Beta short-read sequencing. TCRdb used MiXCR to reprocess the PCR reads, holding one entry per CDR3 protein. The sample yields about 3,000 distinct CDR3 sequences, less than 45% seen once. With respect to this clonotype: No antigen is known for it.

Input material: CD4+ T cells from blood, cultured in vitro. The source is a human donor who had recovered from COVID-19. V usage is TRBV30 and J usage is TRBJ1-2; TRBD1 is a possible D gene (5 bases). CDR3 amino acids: CAWSVPTGFNYGYTF. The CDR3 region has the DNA TGTGCCTGGAGTGTACCCACAGGCTTTAACTATGGCTACACCTTC.